What follows are 12 T cell receptor beta chains derived from one specimen sequenced in a study of T cell responses to AZD1222 COVID-19 vaccine. Here immunoSEQ multiplex PCR was the method, and the copy in TCRdb shows in-frame clones only, minus some. The sample contains about 70,000 clones, about 85% of which appear only once. The sample was peripheral blood, taken on day 0 of AZD1222 vaccination. The receptors come from an adult in good health.

CDR3 in amino acids: CASSSWRGSTNTGELFF. The CDR3 nucleotides are TGTGCCAGCAGCTCCTGGAGGGGGTCGACGAACACCGGGGAGCTGTTTTTT. The chain couples TRBV11-2 to TRBJ2-2, with D possibly called TRBD1 or TRBD2 (6 bases each). Trimming took 4 bases from V and 0 from J, leaving 15 bases between them. Germline CDR1 SGHAT, CDR2 FQNNGV. The CDR3 runs 17 residues. Variable domain in full (rest from reference TRBV11-2 and TRBJ2-2): EAGVAQSPRYKIIEKRQSVAFWCNPISGHATLYWYQQILGQGPKLLIQFQNNGVVDDSQLPKDRFSAERLKGVDSTLKIQPAKLEDSAVYLCASSSWRGSTNTGELFFGEGSRLTVL.

J is TRBJ1-1 and V is TRBV29-1; no firm D call. Germline V gene data show CDR1 as SQVTM and CDR2 as ANQGSEA. The CDR3 covers 13 residues. V was trimmed by 7 bases and J by 0 bases, leaving 12 bases between them. CDR3 sequence reads: CSGREAMNTEAFF. CDR3 bases: TGCAGCGGGCGGGAGGCCATGAACACTGAAGCTTTCTTT.

The chain links TRBV11-2 to TRBJ2-7; 7 bases are shared with TRBD2. With V trimmed by 5 bases and J by 3 bases, 19 bases remained unmatched. Germline V gives CDR1 SGHAT, CDR2 FQNNGV. CDR3 size: 18 residues. The DNA of the CDR3 is TGTGCCAGCAGCCCTGCATGGGGAGCGGGAAGGTCCAACTACGAGCAGTACTTC. As protein: CASSPAWGAGRSNYEQYF.

This clone has only a few counts. This chain uses TRBV6-5 with TRBJ1-2; TRBD1 might be the D (5 bases). There are 15 residues in the CDR3. Germline CDR1 is MNHEY and CDR2 is SVGAGI. Trimming took 5 bases from V and 6 from J, leaving 19 bases between them. As DNA, the CDR3 is TGTGCCAGCAGTCGCCAATGGGGGAGGGAAGATGGCTACACCTTC. Its translation is CASSRQWGREDGYTF.

The chain uses TRBV23-1 and TRBJ2-2; D ambiguous. TRBV23-1 is treated as an ORF (open reading frame) with a function not yet certain. With 5 bases removed from V and 9 bases from J, the gap between germline ends came to 10 bases. The CDR3 sequence is 12 residues long. The chain's CDR3 is CASSSLVRELFF. Written as DNA, the CDR3 is TGCGCCAGCAGTTCCTTAGTCCGGGAGCTGTTTTTT.

The CDR3 here is CASSFTGAYEQYF. For the CDR3, the DNA is TGTGCCAGCAGCTTCACAGGGGCCTACGAGCAGTACTTC. The chain employs TRBV11-2 and TRBJ2-7, with 7 bases aligning to TRBD1. Germline V gives CDR1 SGHAT, CDR2 FQNNGV. This CDR3 is 13 amino acids long. V shed 3 bases, J shed 2 bases, and the junction held 1 base outside the gene matches. Complete variable domain (other parts from reference TRBV11-2 and TRBJ2-7): EAGVAQSPRYKIIEKRQSVAFWCNPISGHATLYWYQQILGQGPKLLIQFQNNGVVDDSQLPKDRFSAERLKGVDSTLKIQPAKLEDSAVYLCASSFTGAYEQYFGPGTRLTVT.

This clone appeared a single time. The chain combines TRBV29-1 with TRBJ2-5; unclear D gene. Trimming took off 1 base at V and 0 bases at J, with 6 bases between the two ends. The CDR3 has 13 amino acids. The V gene's germline CDR1 is SQVTM and CDR2 ANQGSEA. CDR3 loop: CSVEGKDQETQYF. The DNA for the CDR3 is TGCAGCGTTGAAGGGAAGGACCAAGAGACCCAGTACTTC.

As for this clone: One end of the junction varies from germline; a read error may be responsible. The chain combines TRBV6-5 with TRBJ2-2; D assignment may be TRBD1 or TRBD2 (5 bases each). CDR3 size: 10 residues. CDR1 is MNHEY, CDR2 SVGAGI, per germline. The CDR3 DNA sequence: TGTGCCAGGAGACCCGGGGCTGGCAGTTTT. Its translation is CARRPGAGSF.

The V and J genes are TRBV5-1 and TRBJ2-4, with D perhaps being TRBD1 or TRBD2 (5 bases each). Germline-derived CDR1 and CDR2 are SGHRS and YFSETQ. Trimming left V 4 bases short and J 1 base short, with 18 bases between. The length of the CDR3 is 17 residues. In nucleotides, the CDR3 is TGCGCCAGCAGCCCGGCCCTGGCAGGGAGTGCCAAAAACATTCAGTACTTC. Translation: CASSPALAGSAKNIQYF.

V and J are TRBV18 and TRBJ2-3, with unresolved D. The germline V gene encodes CDR1 KGHSH and CDR2 LQKENI. V was pared by 1 base and J by 1 base, with 9 bases between. The CDR3 contains 15 residues. In nucleotides, the CDR3 is TGTGCCAGCTCACCACTAGACGGAGGCACAGATACGCAGTATTTT. It codes for CASSPLDGGTDTQYF.

This clone showed up just a few times. The rearrangement links TRBV27 to TRBJ2-7; D gene unclear. Trimming removed 4 bases from V and 5 bases from J, with 15 bases in between. CDR1 is MNHEY and CDR2 is SMNVEV in the germline V gene (reference sequence). The CDR3 extends over 14 amino acids. The CDR3 loop is CASSSSPGFHEQYF. CDR3 sequence (DNA): TGTGCCAGCAGTTCCTCGCCAGGTTTCCACGAGCAGTACTTC.

The chain joins TRBV7-2 to TRBJ2-3; perhaps D is TRBD1 or TRBD2 (6 bases each). This CDR3 has 16 amino acids. Germline CDR1 reads SGHTA; CDR2 reads FQGNSA. V was cut by 1 base and J by 2 bases, with 13 bases left in between. This chain's CDR3 is CASSLDLRGVTDTQYF. The CDR3 bases are TGTGCCAGCAGCTTAGATCTAAGGGGGGTCACAGATACGCAGTATTTT.